This T cell receptor (beta chain) was captured in a study of T cell changes during pregnancy in multiple sclerosis. The CDR3 has 13 residues. Measured with immunoSEQ multiplex PCR; TCRdb has only the in-frame clones, and not every one. The sample includes 19,000 or so clones, 88% seen only once; the top ten take 10% to 15%. The sample was CD8+ T cells from peripheral blood mononuclear cells, taken after pregnancy. The chain uses TRBV21-1 and TRBJ1-2; the table's D call of TRBD1 was not tested on the DNA. TRBV21-1 is termed a pseudogene. The clonotype comes from a female donor in good health, enrolled as a control in a pregnancy study. In DNA form, the CDR3 reads TGTGCCAGCAGCGGTGGGGACAGCTATGGCTACACCTTC. Its protein product is CASSGGDSYGYTF.